This T cell receptor beta chain is drawn from a study of blood T cell repertoires in COVID-19. Overall study context: Whether acute or convalescent, the COVID-19 samples came from the United States, Italy and Spain. T cells, B-cell-depleted T cells, or PBMCs provided the cDNA or gDNA that served as material.

The CDR3 extends over 16 amino acids. The V gene's germline CDR1 is KGHSH and CDR2 LQKENI. The trim removed 5 bases at V and 0 bases at J, leaving 7 bases unmatched. Original processing methods: Quantification of nucleated cells was approximated via reference gene primer amplification. Profiling relied on immunoSEQ multiplex PCR, and the TCRdb table lists in-frame clones only, not all of them. V, J and clone size derive from that table, while D and trimming were established from the DNA sequence. Among over 60,000 clones listed, approximately 92% were seen once. Sequences were obtained from peripheral blood. This TCR derives from an older man with acute or convalescent COVID-19. This sequence joins TRBV18 and TRBJ1-3; 7 bases fit TRBD1. In nucleotides, the CDR3 is TGTGCCAGCTCATCGGGACAGCCCGGCTCTGGAAACACCATATATTTT. This sequence encodes CASSSGQPGSGNTIYF.